This T cell receptor beta chain stems from a study of memory CD4+ T cells and cytomegalovirus serostatus. The overall study: Donors were healthy Belgian adults, fewer than ten CMV seropositive and some 24 seronegative.

The method was immunoSEQ multiplex PCR; TCRdb's version includes in-frame clones alone and lacks a portion of them. Counted here are tens of thousands of clones, 70% to 85% occurring once; the ten biggest clones make up about 5.8%. CDR3 length equals 14 residues. Between the trimmed V and J ends, which lost 4 bases and 5 bases, there was a span of 9 bases. Germline-derived CDR1 and CDR2 are SNHLY and FYNNEI. Study-level results: Suggested: most of the CMV-linked TCR signature lies in CD4+ memory cells. About 40% of the roughly 160 known CMV-associated TCRbeta sequences appeared in CD4+ memory.

This clone has only a few counts. What it binds is unknown. Single viable CD3+CD4+CD8-CD45RO+ cells were sorted as the memory CD4+ T cells. Donors' CMV status reflects serum IgG against pp150, pp28, p38, p52. The clonotype originates from an adult in good health and CMV-seropositive. The chain uses TRBV2 and TRBJ1-6; D gene ambiguous. Sequenced material: memory CD4+ T cells from blood. CDR3 protein: CASSGTGDNSPLHF. Written as DNA, the CDR3 is TGTGCCAGCAGTGGGACGGGAGATAATTCACCCCTCCACTTT.